A single sample is the source of the 11 T cell receptor beta chains below, sequenced in a study of blood T cells in healthy people across ages. Using a J-beta primer mix together with a sample-barcoded 5' primer, a second PCR was run for about 7 to 12 cycles. TCRdb independently ran MiXCR on the 5' RACE reads; one entry per CDR3 protein. The sample lists about 680,000 distinct CDR3 sequences, around 49% seen once, with 30% to 40% in the top ten. The sequenced sample consisted of blood. These receptors all stem from a woman aged 60-75 years in good health.

The chain links TRBV25-1 to TRBJ1-2, with D possibly being TRBD1 (6 bases). Germline V gene sequence: CDR1 MGHDK, CDR2 SYGVNS. This CDR3 region has 14 residues. V was clipped by 9 bases and J by 6 bases, with 20 bases between them. The CDR3 reads CASSTGISQDGYTF. The CDR3 DNA reads TGTGCCAGTTCCACAGGGATCTCGCAGGATGGCTACACCTTC.

The chain joins TRBV5-1 to TRBJ1-2; D uncertain. V was trimmed by 0 bases and J by 2 bases, leaving 11 bases between them. Germline CDR1 reads SGHRS; CDR2 reads YFSETQ. This CDR3 is built from 15 residues. CDR3 coding DNA: TGCGCCAGCAGCTTGGGAGGGCGTACGAACTATGGCTACACCTTC. Protein: CASSLGGRTNYGYTF. The full variable domain, its missing parts supplied by reference TRBV5-1 and TRBJ1-2, is KAGVTQTPRYLIKTRGQQVTLSCSPISGHRSVSWYQQTPGQGLQFLFEYFSETQRNKGNFPGRFSGRQFSNSRSEMNVSTLELGDSALYLCASSLGGRTNYGYTFGSGTRLTVV.

This rearrangement joins TRBV7-2 to TRBJ2-5; D perhaps matches TRBD2 (5 bases). The DNA matches TRBJ2-7 better at its end, which makes the J call doubtful. CDR3 length: 16 residues. CDR1 and CDR2 from the germline V gene are SGHTA and FQGNSA. The CDR3 sequence: CASSLSRDGIGDEQYF. CDR3 nucleotides: TGTGCCAGCAGCTTATCCCGCGACGGGATTGGCGACGAGCAGTACTTC.

As regards this clonotype: Germline and junction disagree at one end, which may indicate a read error. In DNA, the CDR3 is TGTGCCAGCTCACCACAGACCTCCAATAATTCACCCCTCCACTTT. Translated, it gives CASSPQTSNNSPLHF. The J gene is TRBJ1-6, the V gene TRBV18; unclear D gene. Germline V gene sequence: CDR1 KGHSH, CDR2 LQKENI. CDR3 length equals 15 residues. Full variable domain (outside the CDR3, taken from reference TRBV18 and TRBJ1-6): NAGVMQNPRHLVRRRGQEARLRCSPMKGHSHVYWYRQLPEEGLKFMVYLQKENIIDESGMPKERFSAEFPKEGPSILRIQQVVRGDSAAYFCASSPQTSNNSPLHFGNGTRLTVT.

The chain couples TRBV25-1 to TRBJ2-3; D perhaps matches TRBD2 (6 bases). The V and J ends lost 4 bases and 2 bases respectively, with 19 bases between them. Germline V gene lookup returns CDR1 MGHDK and CDR2 SYGVNS. CDR3 length: 17 residues. CDR3 coding DNA: TGTGCCAGCAGTGGATTCGTCGGGGGAGCGGTCACAGATACGCAGTATTTT. Protein sequence: CASSGFVGGAVTDTQYF.

V gene TRBV28 combines with J gene TRBJ2-1; 7 bases align to TRBD2. The CDR3 runs 17 residues. The germline V gene has CDR1 MDHEN and CDR2 SYDVKM. Trimming took 3 bases from V and 5 from J; bases not matched to a gene: 13. The CDR3 sequence: CASSFTVDERENNEQFF. CDR3 bases: TGTGCCAGCAGTTTCACTGTCGACGAGCGGGAAAACAATGAGCAGTTCTTC.

This chain links TRBV15 with TRBJ2-7, with 8 bases aligning to TRBD1. V lost 1 base and J lost 7; bases outside the gene matches: 6. In germline, CDR1 is LNHNV, CDR2 YYDKDF (reference sequence). The CDR3 runs to 14 residues. The CDR3 region has the DNA TGTGCCACCAGCAGAGGGACAGGGTACAATGAGCAGTACTTC. Translation gives CATSRGTGYNEQYF.

This chain uses TRBV6-6 with TRBJ2-1, with D possibly matching TRBD2 (6 bases). Germline-derived CDR1 and CDR2 are MNHNY and SVGAGI (reference sequence). The CDR3 totals 12 residues. Trimming shortened V by 0 bases and J by 15 bases, and 12 bases separated the two germline ends. CDR3 sequence: CASSYSGRDPFF. In nucleotides, the CDR3 is TGTGCCAGCAGTTACTCGGGGCGGGACCCGTTCTTC.

The chain employs TRBV20-1 and TRBJ2-3; tentative D call: TRBD2 (6 bases). Germline CDR1 is DFQATT and CDR2 is SNEGSKA (reference sequence). The CDR3 contains 15 residues. Trimming removed 1 base from V and 0 bases from J, with 11 bases in between. CDR3 DNA: TGCAGTGCTAGAGTAGCGGCGCTGAGCACAGATACGCAGTATTTT. Its protein product is CSARVAALSTDTQYF.

The chain is built from TRBV24-1 and TRBJ2-1; perhaps TRBD2 as D (6 bases). The J call may be in error: the DNA end matches TRBJ2-7 better. Germline CDR1 is KGHDR and CDR2 is SFDVKD. The CDR3 is made up of 14 amino acids. The CDR3 spells CATERGSSYNEQYF. The DNA for the CDR3 is TGTGCCACAGAACGGGGGAGCTCCTACAATGAGCAGTACTTC.

Here the CDR3 reads CASRPGDQPQHF. CDR3 bases: TGTGCCAGCAGGCCGGGTGATCAGCCCCAGCATTTT. This chain uses TRBV12-3 or TRBV12-4 with TRBJ1-5; D not resolved. V lost 6 bases and J 5 bases, leaving 8 bases between the germline ends. The CDR3 loop spans 12 amino acids.